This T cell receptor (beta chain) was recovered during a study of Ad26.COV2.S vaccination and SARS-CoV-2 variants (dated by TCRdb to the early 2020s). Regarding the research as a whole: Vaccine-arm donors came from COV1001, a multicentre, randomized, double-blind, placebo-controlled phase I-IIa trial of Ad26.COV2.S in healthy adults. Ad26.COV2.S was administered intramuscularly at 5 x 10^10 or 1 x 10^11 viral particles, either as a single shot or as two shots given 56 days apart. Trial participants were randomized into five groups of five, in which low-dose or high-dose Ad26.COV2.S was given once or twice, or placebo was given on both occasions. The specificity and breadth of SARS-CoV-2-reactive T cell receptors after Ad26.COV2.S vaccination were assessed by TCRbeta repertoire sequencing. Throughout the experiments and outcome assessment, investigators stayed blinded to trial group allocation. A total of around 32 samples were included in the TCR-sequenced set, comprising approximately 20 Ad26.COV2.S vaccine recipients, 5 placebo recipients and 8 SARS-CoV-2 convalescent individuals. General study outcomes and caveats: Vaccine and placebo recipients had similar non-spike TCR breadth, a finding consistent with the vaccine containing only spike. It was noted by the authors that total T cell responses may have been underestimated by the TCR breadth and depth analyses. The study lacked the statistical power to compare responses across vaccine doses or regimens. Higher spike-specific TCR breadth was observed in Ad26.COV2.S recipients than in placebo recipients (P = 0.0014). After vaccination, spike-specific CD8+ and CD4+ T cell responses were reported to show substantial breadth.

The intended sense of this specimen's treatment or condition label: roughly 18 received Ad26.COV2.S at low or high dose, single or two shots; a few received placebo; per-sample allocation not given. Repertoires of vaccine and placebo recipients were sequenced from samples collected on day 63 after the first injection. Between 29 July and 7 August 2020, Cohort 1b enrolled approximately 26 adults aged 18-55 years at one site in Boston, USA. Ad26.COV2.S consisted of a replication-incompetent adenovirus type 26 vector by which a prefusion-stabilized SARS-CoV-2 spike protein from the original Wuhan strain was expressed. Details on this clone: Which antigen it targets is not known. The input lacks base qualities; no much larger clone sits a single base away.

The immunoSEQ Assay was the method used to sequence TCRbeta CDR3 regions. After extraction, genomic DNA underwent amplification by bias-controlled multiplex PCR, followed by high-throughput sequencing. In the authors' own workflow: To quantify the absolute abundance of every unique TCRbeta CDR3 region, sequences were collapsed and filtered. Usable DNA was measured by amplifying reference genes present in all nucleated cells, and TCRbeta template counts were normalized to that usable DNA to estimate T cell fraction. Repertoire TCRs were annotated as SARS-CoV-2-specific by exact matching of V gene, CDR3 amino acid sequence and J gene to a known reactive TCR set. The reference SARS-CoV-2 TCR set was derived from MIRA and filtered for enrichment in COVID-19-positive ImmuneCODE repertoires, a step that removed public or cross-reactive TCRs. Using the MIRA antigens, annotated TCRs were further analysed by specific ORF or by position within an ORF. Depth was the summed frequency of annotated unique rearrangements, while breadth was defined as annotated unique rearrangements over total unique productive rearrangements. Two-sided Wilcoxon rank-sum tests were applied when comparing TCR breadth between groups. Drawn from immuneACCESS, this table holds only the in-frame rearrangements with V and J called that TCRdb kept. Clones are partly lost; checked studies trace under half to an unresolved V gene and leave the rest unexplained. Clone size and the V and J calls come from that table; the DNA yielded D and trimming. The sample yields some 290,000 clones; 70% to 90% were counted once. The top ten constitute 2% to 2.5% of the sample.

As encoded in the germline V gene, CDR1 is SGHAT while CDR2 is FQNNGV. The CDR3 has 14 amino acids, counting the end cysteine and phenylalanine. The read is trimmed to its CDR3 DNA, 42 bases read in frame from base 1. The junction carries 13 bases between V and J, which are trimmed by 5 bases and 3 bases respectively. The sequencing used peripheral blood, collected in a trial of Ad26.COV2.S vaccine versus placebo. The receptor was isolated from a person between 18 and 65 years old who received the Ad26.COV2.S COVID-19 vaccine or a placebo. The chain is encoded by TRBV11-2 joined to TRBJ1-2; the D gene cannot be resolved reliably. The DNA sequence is TGTGCCAGCAGCCCCAGTTCGGCCTACTATGGCTACACCTTC. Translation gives CASSPSSAYYGYTF.